What follows are 20 T cell receptor beta chains derived from one specimen sequenced in a study of CXCR3-negative and CXCR3-positive naive CD8 T cells. Study-wide results and caveats: CXCR3-positive naive cells carried more hydrophobic TRB CDR3s than CXCR3-negative ones.

All TRB cDNA libraries came from 5' RACE performed with UMI labels. One entry per CDR3 protein, without DNA, is what TCRdb gives after re-calling the 5' RACE reads. Recorded for this sample: approximately 100,000 distinct CDR3 sequences. For these receptors, no antigen is known. Sequencing used naive CXCR3+ CD8+ T cells from blood. Specified subset: CD45RO-CCR7+CD27+CD95- naive CD8+ T cells expressing CXCR3 (TNR3+). All receptors come from a human donor in good health. Some clones in this sample may be carry-over from other donors' samples.

CDR3 loop: CATSRAFGLGDYNEQFF. The rearrangement links TRBV15 to TRBJ2-1; TCRdb's D gene call, TRBD2, goes unchecked for lack of DNA. Germline values: CDR1 LNHNV, CDR2 YYDKDF (reference sequence). The CDR3 contains 17 residues.

The rearrangement uses TRBV10-2 and TRBJ1-2. The CDR3 sequence is 13 residues long. CDR1 is WSHSY and CDR2 is SAAADI in the germline V gene. CDR3 residues: CASVEGLNYGYTF.

The V gene is TRBV12-3 or TRBV12-4, the J gene TRBJ2-3; TCRdb picks TRBD1, but there is no DNA to check that call. This CDR3 is 15 amino acids long. CDR3 sequence reads: CASRDRDRGTDTQYF.

The chain couples TRBV7-9 to TRBJ2-7; TCRdb selects TRBD1, and the lack of DNA leaves this call unchecked. The CDR3 spans 14 residues. CDR1 and CDR2 from the germline V gene are SEHNR and FQNEAQ (reference sequence). The CDR3 region is CASSSDRVSYEQYF.

The J gene is TRBJ2-1, the V gene TRBV28; checking the TCRdb D call of TRBD2 is not possible without DNA. The CDR3 consists of 16 residues. In germline, CDR1 is MDHEN, CDR2 SYDVKM. CDR3 in amino acids: CASRPQGGPRYNEQFF.

The CDR3 spells CAWDRGIGELFF. The chain uses TRBV30 and TRBJ2-2; TCRdb designates TRBD1, a call that cannot be tested without DNA. Germline V gene sequence: CDR1 GTSNPN, CDR2 SVGIG (reference sequence). The length of the CDR3 is 12 residues.

The J gene is TRBJ2-1, the V gene TRBV7-8; the D call of TRBD2 rests on TCRdb alone, since no DNA is present to check it. Germline loops: CDR1 SGHVS, CDR2 FQNEAQ. The CDR3 totals 13 residues. The CDR3 sequence is CASSLASGNEQFF.

The chain links TRBV6-1 to TRBJ2-2; TCRdb's assignment of TRBD1 cannot be checked, as there is no DNA. The CDR3 consists of 14 residues. Germline CDR1 MNHNS, CDR2 SASEGT. The CDR3 region is CASSELPGTGELFF.

The chain joins TRBV20-1 to TRBJ1-5; TCRdb's D call of TRBD1 is untestable without DNA. CDR3 length equals 15 residues. CDR1 and CDR2 (germline): DFQATT, SNEGSKA (reference sequence). The CDR3 is CSASAPGQLNQPQHF.

This chain joins TRBV4-1 and TRBJ2-7; the TCRdb D gene call, TRBD1, has no DNA to confirm it. Germline values: CDR1 MGHRA, CDR2 YSYEKL. There are 17 residues in the CDR3. The CDR3 loop reads CASSQDPSVRGTYEQYF.

The V call is TRBV19, the J call TRBJ2-1; no DNA is available, so the TRBD2 call from TCRdb remains unchecked. Germline CDR1 is LNHDA and CDR2 is SQIVND (reference sequence). This CDR3 has 15 residues. The chain's CDR3 is CASSRLAGSWNEQFF.

The chain's CDR3 is CSAIPAQPVTEAFF. The J gene is TRBJ1-1, the V gene TRBV20-1. The CDR3 runs 14 residues. CDR1 is DFQATT and CDR2 is SNEGSKA in the germline V gene (reference sequence).

This chain links TRBV9 with TRBJ1-1; TCRdb indicates TRBD1, and absent DNA this call remains unverified. This CDR3 is built from 14 residues. CDR1 is SGDLS, CDR2 YYNGEE, per germline. The CDR3 region is CASSVDATAYEAFF.

The chain uses TRBV13 and TRBJ2-6; TCRdb returns TRBD1, unconfirmable since there is no DNA. Germline CDR1 is PRHDT and CDR2 is FYEKMQ (reference sequence). The length of the CDR3 is 18 residues. The CDR3 reads CASRRDRDTSSGANVLTF.

The rearrangement links TRBV21-1 to TRBJ2-7; without DNA, the TCRdb call of TRBD2 cannot be checked. TRBV21-1 corresponds to a pseudogene. The CDR3 has 17 residues. This CDR3 is CASSTPEPTSGSGEQYF.

The CDR3 sequence is CASSSEGATNYEQYF. The gene calls are TRBV12-3 or TRBV12-4 and TRBJ2-7; with no DNA, the TCRdb D assignment of TRBD1 cannot be verified. The CDR3 has 15 residues.

J is TRBJ2-1 and V is TRBV12-3 or TRBV12-4. The length of the CDR3 is 17 residues. CDR3 sequence reads: CASSFALMGSSYNEQFF.

CDR3 region: CSAQRLAGGGYTQYF. The rearrangement uses TRBV20-1 and TRBJ2-3; TCRdb's D call of TRBD2 is untestable without DNA. This CDR3 has 15 residues. Germline values: CDR1 DFQATT, CDR2 SNEGSKA (reference sequence).

The rearrangement uses TRBV9 and TRBJ2-3; TCRdb indicates TRBD1, and absent DNA this call remains unverified. This CDR3 is built from 15 residues. CDR1 and CDR2 from the germline V gene are SGDLS and YYNGEE. CDR3 sequence reads: CASSVTGDGPDTQYF.

The chain carries TRBV7-6 and TRBJ2-1; lacking DNA, the TRBD2 call made by TCRdb goes unchecked. The germline CDR1 and CDR2 sequences are SGHVS and FNYEAQ. This CDR3 has 20 amino acids. The CDR3 region is CASSPSPPLAGGPTYNEQFF.